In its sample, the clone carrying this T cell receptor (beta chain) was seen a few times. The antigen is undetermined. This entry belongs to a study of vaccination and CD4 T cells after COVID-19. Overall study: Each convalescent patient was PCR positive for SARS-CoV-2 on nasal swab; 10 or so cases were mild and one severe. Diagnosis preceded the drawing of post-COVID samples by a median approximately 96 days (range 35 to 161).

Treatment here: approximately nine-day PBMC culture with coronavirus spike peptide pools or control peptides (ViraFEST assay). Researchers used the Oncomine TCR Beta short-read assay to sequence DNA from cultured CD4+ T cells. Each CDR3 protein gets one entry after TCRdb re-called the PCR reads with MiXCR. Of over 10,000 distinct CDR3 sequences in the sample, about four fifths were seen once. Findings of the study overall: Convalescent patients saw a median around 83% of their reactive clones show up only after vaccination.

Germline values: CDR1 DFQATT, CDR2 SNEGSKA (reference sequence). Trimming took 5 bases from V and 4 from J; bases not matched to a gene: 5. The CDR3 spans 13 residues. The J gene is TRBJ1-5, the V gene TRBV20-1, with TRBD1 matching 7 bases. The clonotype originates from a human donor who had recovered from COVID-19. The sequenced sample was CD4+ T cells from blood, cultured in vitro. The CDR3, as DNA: TGCAGTGCTGGGACAGTATATAATCAGCCCCAGCATTTT. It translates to CSAGTVYNQPQHF.